Listed below are T cell receptor beta chains from one sample, sequenced in a study of blood T cell repertoires in COVID-19. Profiling relied on immunoSEQ multiplex PCR, and the TCRdb table lists in-frame clones only, not all of them. The data contain a few hundred thousand clones, 70% to 90% of them singletons. Input material: peripheral blood. These receptors originate from a man aged 25-40 years who had recovered from COVID-19. The CDR3 runs from the conserved cysteine through the conserved F or W. Fields, in order: CDR3 length, D gene, clone size, V gene, J gene, CDR3 protein, CDR3 DNA. The D gene is left open where the match is weak. Clone size is given for some rows only: seen once, a few or many times, or a class if the clone is expanded.

length: 15
D: .
size: .
V: TRBV3-1/TRBV3-2
J: TRBJ1-1
CDR3: CASSQAGAGNTEAFF
DNA: TGTGCCAGCAGCCAAGCTGGGGCCGGGAACACTGAAGCTTTCTTT

length: 13
D: TRBD1
size: .
V: TRBV12-3/TRBV12-4
J: TRBJ1-5
CDR3: CASSPDREQPQHF
DNA: TGTGCCAGCAGTCCGGACAGGGAACAGCCCCAGCATTTT

length: 13
D: .
size: .
V: TRBV6-2/TRBV6-3
J: TRBJ1-2
CDR3: CASSGRPGGGYTF
DNA: TGTGCCAGCAGCGGCAGGCCGGGCGGGGGCTACACCTTC

length: 15
D: .
size: .
V: TRBV6-2/TRBV6-3
J: TRBJ1-1
CDR3: CASSYNWQRDTEAFF
DNA: TGTGCCAGCAGTTACAATTGGCAGAGGGACACTGAAGCTTTCTTT

length: 15
D: TRBD1
size: .
V: TRBV2
J: TRBJ1-6
CDR3: CASAVYRGANSPLHF
DNA: TGTGCCAGCGCCGTCTACAGGGGGGCTAATTCACCCCTCCACTTT

length: 11
D: .
size: .
V: TRBV2
J: TRBJ1-2
CDR3: CATRGRDGYTF
DNA: TGTGCCACACGCGGCCGGGATGGCTACACCTTC

length: 14
D: TRBD1
size: .
V: TRBV24-1
J: TRBJ1-2
CDR3: CATSDPGQTYGYTF
DNA: TGTGCCACCAGTGACCCGGGACAGACATATGGCTACACCTTC

length: 15
D: TRBD1
size: .
V: TRBV9
J: TRBJ1-1
CDR3: CASSARDRGHTEAFF
DNA: TGTGCCAGCAGCGCCCGGGACAGGGGTCACACTGAAGCTTTCTTT

length: 15
D: .
size: .
V: TRBV7-8
J: TRBJ2-5
CDR3: CASSLGGTHQETQYF
DNA: TGTGCCAGCAGCTTAGGCGGGACTCACCAAGAGACCCAGTACTTC

length: 16
D: TRBD1
size: .
V: TRBV27
J: TRBJ2-7
CDR3: CASSVRAGTDRPEQYF
DNA: TGTGCCAGCAGCGTAAGGGCAGGGACAGACCGGCCCGAGCAGTACTTC

length: 15
D: .
size: few
V: TRBV7-7
J: TRBJ2-7
CDR3: CASSKGAGSSYEQYF
DNA: TGTGCCAGCAGCAAAGGGGCGGGGAGCTCCTACGAGCAGTACTTC

length: 13
D: .
size: .
V: TRBV21-1
J: TRBJ2-7
CDR3: CASLDRYSYEQYF
DNA: TGTGCCAGCTTGGACAGATACTCCTACGAGCAGTACTTC

length: 15
D: .
size: .
V: TRBV3-1/TRBV3-2
J: TRBJ1-1
CDR3: CASSLWEDRDTEAFF
DNA: TGTGCCAGCAGCCTCTGGGAGGATCGTGACACTGAAGCTTTCTTT

length: 15
D: .
size: .
V: TRBV19
J: TRBJ2-3
CDR3: CASSIRWTVTDTQYF
DNA: TGTGCCAGTAGTATAAGGTGGACAGTAACAGATACGCAGTATTTT

length: 16
D: TRBD1
size: .
V: TRBV5-5
J: TRBJ1-4
CDR3: CASSWVPGQLNEKLFF
DNA: TGTGCCAGCAGCTGGGTGCCGGGACAGCTTAATGAAAAACTGTTTTTT

length: 14
D: TRBD2
size: .
V: TRBV6-5
J: TRBJ2-5
CDR3: CASSPGGTQETQYF
DNA: TGTGCCAGCAGCCCGGGGGGGACCCAAGAGACCCAGTACTTC

length: 14
D: .
size: .
V: TRBV27
J: TRBJ2-5
CDR3: CASSLSADQETQYF
DNA: TGTGCCAGCAGTTTATCGGCGGACCAAGAGACCCAGTACTTC

length: 13
D: .
size: .
V: TRBV19
J: TRBJ1-1
CDR3: CASSNPGWAEAFF
DNA: TGTGCCAGTAGTAACCCGGGGTGGGCTGAAGCTTTCTTT

length: 12
D: .
size: .
V: TRBV10-1
J: TRBJ1-1
CDR3: CASSESAVEAFF
DNA: TGCGCCAGCAGTGAGTCGGCGGTAGAAGCTTTCTTT

length: 14
D: TRBD1
size: .
V: TRBV24-1
J: TRBJ2-7
CDR3: CASASRDRGREQYF
DNA: TGTGCCTCGGCCTCAAGAGACAGGGGGCGCGAGCAGTACTTC

length: 14
D: .
size: once
V: TRBV6-4
J: TRBJ1-1
CDR3: CASRPGHQNTEAFF
DNA: TGTGCCAGCAGACCGGGACACCAGAACACTGAAGCTTTCTTT

length: 14
D: .
size: few
V: TRBV24-1
J: TRBJ2-7
CDR3: CATSAKQAPYEQYF
DNA: TGTGCCACCAGTGCCAAGCAGGCGCCCTACGAGCAGTACTTC

length: 15
D: .
size: .
V: TRBV10-3
J: TRBJ1-4
CDR3: CAISEGRGTNEKLFF
DNA: TGTGCCATCAGTGAGGGACGGGGGACTAATGAAAAACTGTTTTTT

length: 16
D: .
size: .
V: TRBV11-2
J: TRBJ2-5
CDR3: CASSLGTSRKEETQYF
DNA: TGTGCCAGCAGCTTAGGAACTAGTCGGAAGGAAGAGACCCAGTACTTC

length: 13
D: .
size: .
V: TRBV28
J: TRBJ1-1
CDR3: CASRTGGRGEAFF
DNA: TGTGCCAGCAGAACTGGCGGGAGGGGCGAAGCTTTCTTT

length: 15
D: .
size: .
V: TRBV3-1/TRBV3-2
J: TRBJ1-6
CDR3: CASSQGGSYNSPLHF
DNA: TGTGCCAGCAGCCAAGGAGGCTCCTATAATTCACCCCTCCACTTT

length: 11
D: .
size: .
V: TRBV12-3/TRBV12-4
J: TRBJ1-1
CDR3: CASNAWEEAFF
DNA: TGTGCCAGCAACGCTTGGGAGGAAGCTTTCTTT

length: 15
D: TRBD2
size: .
V: TRBV19
J: TRBJ2-6
CDR3: CASRMAGAGANVLTF
DNA: TGTGCCAGTAGGATGGCGGGGGCTGGGGCCAACGTCCTGACTTTC

length: 12
D: .
size: .
V: TRBV5-1
J: TRBJ2-5
CDR3: CASSLEPETQYF
DNA: TGCGCCAGCAGCTTGGAGCCAGAGACCCAGTACTTC

length: 12
D: .
size: few
V: TRBV28
J: TRBJ1-1
CDR3: CASSPGRSDAFF
DNA: TGTGCCAGCAGTCCTGGGAGGAGCGACGCTTTCTTT

length: 14
D: TRBD1
size: .
V: TRBV7-2
J: TRBJ2-7
CDR3: CASSWDRDLYEQYF
DNA: TGTGCCAGCAGCTGGGACAGAGACCTTTACGAGCAGTACTTC

length: 15
D: .
size: few
V: TRBV4-1
J: TRBJ1-4
CDR3: CASSHPGRVSEKLFF
DNA: TGCGCCAGCAGCCATCCGGGCAGGGTCTCTGAAAAACTGTTTTTT

length: 14
D: TRBD1
size: .
V: TRBV18
J: TRBJ1-2
CDR3: CASSPDGQAYGYTF
DNA: TGTGCCAGCTCACCAGACGGACAGGCCTATGGCTACACCTTC

length: 16
D: TRBD1
size: .
V: TRBV30
J: TRBJ1-2
CDR3: CAWTQQGAYSNYGYTF
DNA: TGTGCCTGGACCCAACAGGGGGCCTATTCTAACTATGGCTACACCTTC

length: 15
D: .
size: .
V: TRBV29-1
J: TRBJ2-2
CDR3: CSVGLDVINTGELFF
DNA: TGCAGCGTTGGGCTTGATGTAATAAACACCGGGGAGCTGTTTTTT

length: 15
D: TRBD1
size: .
V: TRBV2
J: TRBJ1-5
CDR3: CASNSDRGQGQPQHF
DNA: TGTGCCAGCAACTCGGACAGGGGGCAAGGGCAGCCCCAGCATTTT

length: 15
D: TRBD1
size: .
V: TRBV14
J: TRBJ1-2
CDR3: CASSQVPGTGLGYTF
DNA: TGTGCCAGCAGCCAGGTACCTGGGACAGGGCTTGGCTACACCTTC

length: 13
D: .
size: once
V: TRBV5-1
J: TRBJ1-5
CDR3: CASSQFSNQPQHF
DNA: TGCGCCAGCAGTCAGTTTAGCAATCAGCCCCAGCATTTT

length: 13
D: .
size: .
V: TRBV28
J: TRBJ1-5
CDR3: CASSQGQWQPQHF
DNA: TGTGCCAGTTCTCAGGGGCAGTGGCAGCCCCAGCATTTT

length: 17
D: TRBD2
size: .
V: TRBV29-1
J: TRBJ2-1
CDR3: CSVGGLAGHTSYNEQFF
DNA: TGCAGCGTTGGGGGACTAGCGGGGCACACCTCCTACAATGAGCAGTTCTTC

length: 13
D: .
size: few
V: TRBV29-1
J: TRBJ2-7
CDR3: CSVEVGGFNEQYF
DNA: TGCAGCGTTGAAGTTGGAGGGTTCAACGAGCAGTACTTC

length: 13
D: TRBD1
size: .
V: TRBV28
J: TRBJ1-2
CDR3: CASSSAGGDGYTF
DNA: TGTGCCAGCAGTTCGGCAGGGGGAGATGGCTACACCTTC

length: 18
D: TRBD1
size: .
V: TRBV14
J: TRBJ2-7
CDR3: CASSRQTSTGAETYEQYF
DNA: TGTGCCAGCAGCCGGCAAACCTCTACAGGGGCCGAGACCTACGAGCAGTACTTC

length: 13
D: .
size: once
V: TRBV25-1
J: TRBJ1-5
CDR3: CASSGGMGQPQHF
DNA: TGTGCCAGCAGTGGAGGGATGGGTCAGCCCCAGCATTTT

length: 14
D: .
size: .
V: TRBV9
J: TRBJ1-1
CDR3: CASSVARGGPEAFF
DNA: TGTGCCAGCAGCGTAGCTAGGGGGGGCCCTGAAGCTTTCTTT

length: 12
D: .
size: .
V: TRBV12-3/TRBV12-4
J: TRBJ2-7
CDR3: CASSFRAYEQYF
DNA: TGTGCCAGCAGTTTTCGGGCCTACGAGCAGTACTTC

length: 13
D: TRBD2
size: .
V: TRBV6-5
J: TRBJ2-5
CDR3: CASLGGGLETQYF
DNA: TGTGCCAGCCTGGGCGGGGGTTTGGAGACCCAGTACTTC

length: 12
D: .
size: few
V: TRBV12-3/TRBV12-4
J: TRBJ2-2
CDR3: CASSFYTGELFF
DNA: TGTGCCAGCAGTTTCTACACCGGGGAGCTGTTTTTT

length: 15
D: TRBD1
size: .
V: TRBV29-1
J: TRBJ1-2
CDR3: CSVTPGQGPNYGYTF
DNA: TGCAGCGTAACCCCGGGACAGGGTCCTAACTATGGCTACACCTTC

length: 17
D: TRBD1
size: .
V: TRBV7-2
J: TRBJ1-6
CDR3: CASSTYSGAGGRSPLHF
DNA: TGTGCCAGCAGCACGTACTCGGGAGCAGGGGGCAGGTCACCCCTCCACTTT

length: 16
D: TRBD1
size: .
V: TRBV5-8
J: TRBJ2-7
CDR3: CASSPLGTGSRYEQYF
DNA: TGTGCCAGCAGCCCGCTTGGGACAGGGAGTAGGTACGAGCAGTACTTC

length: 16
D: .
size: .
V: TRBV3-1/TRBV3-2
J: TRBJ2-5
CDR3: CASSQNPGALRMTQYF
DNA: TGTGCCAGCAGCCAGAACCCAGGGGCCCTTAGGATGACCCAGTACTTC

length: 16
D: TRBD1
size: .
V: TRBV24-1
J: TRBJ1-2
CDR3: CATSDTGQGVNYGYTF
DNA: TGTGCCACCAGTGATACCGGACAGGGAGTCAACTATGGCTACACCTTC

length: 15
D: TRBD1
size: .
V: TRBV3-1/TRBV3-2
J: TRBJ1-2
CDR3: CASSQARGLNYGYTF
DNA: TGTGCCAGCAGCCAAGCTAGGGGGCTTAACTATGGCTACACCTTC